This T cell receptor beta chain derives from a study of cytomegalovirus exposure and HLA in healthy donors. About this clone itself: Its target is unknown.

PCR used 60 Vbeta primers and 13 Jbeta primers. Sequenced by immunoSEQ multiplex PCR; TCRdb stores in-frame clones only, minus some. This specimen shows more than 130,000 clones; the ten leading clones hold roughly 2.6%. Findings and caveats of the study: Roughly uniform depth of sequencing across donors was assumed in presence/absence analyses.

Per germline, CDR1 SGHAT and CDR2 FQDESV (reference sequence). The length of the CDR3 is 13 residues. With 3 bases removed from V and 8 bases from J, the gap between germline ends came to 11 bases. This TCR came from a man between 35 and 55 years old in good health and CMV-seronegative. The chain combines TRBV11-1 with TRBJ2-1; a weak D match, TRBD2 (5 bases). Sequenced sample: PBMCs. The CDR3 DNA sequence: TGTGCCAGCAGCTTTGGGGAGAGGGATGAGCAGTTCTTC. Its protein product is CASSFGERDEQFF.